This T cell receptor beta chain originates from a study of CD8 T cells in ankylosing spondylitis. Study-wide points: Researchers reportedly found disease-linked clones significantly enriched in matched ankylosing spondylitis synovial fluid. One TCR beta motif, made up of 7 or 8 highly homologous variants, appeared characteristic of ankylosing spondylitis blood.

The CDR3 has 15 amino acids. V shed 7 bases and J shed 0 bases, with 16 bases lying between them. Per the germline V gene, CDR1 is MNHEY and CDR2 is SMNVEV (reference sequence). This clonotype was picked up a small number of times. Its antigen remains unknown. Quantitative 5'-RACE with molecular barcodes produced the TCR beta libraries. TCRdb re-derived calls from the 5' RACE reads in MiXCR, one entry per CDR3 protein. Among roughly 90,000 distinct CDR3 sequences listed, approximately 9.6% were seen once. Sample: blood, either unsorted or a sorted T cell fraction (not recorded which). This receptor was obtained from a male donor with ankylosing spondylitis. The chain uses TRBV27 and TRBJ2-7; TRBD1 might be the D (6 bases). The CDR3 here is CASTSGAACSYEQYV. For the CDR3, the DNA is TGTGCCAGCACCTCAGGGGCGGCATGCTCCTACGAGCAGTACGTC.